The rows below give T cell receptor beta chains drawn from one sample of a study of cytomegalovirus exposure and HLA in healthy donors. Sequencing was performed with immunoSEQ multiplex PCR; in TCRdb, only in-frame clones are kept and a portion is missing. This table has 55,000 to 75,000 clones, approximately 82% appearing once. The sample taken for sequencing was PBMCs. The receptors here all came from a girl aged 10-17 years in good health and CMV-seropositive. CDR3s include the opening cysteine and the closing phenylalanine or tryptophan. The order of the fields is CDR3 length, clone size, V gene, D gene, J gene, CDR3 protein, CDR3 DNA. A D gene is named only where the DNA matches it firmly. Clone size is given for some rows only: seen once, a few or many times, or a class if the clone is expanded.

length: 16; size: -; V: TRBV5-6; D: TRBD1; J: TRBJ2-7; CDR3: CASSLKGQGARYEQYF; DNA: TGTGCCAGCAGCTTGAAGGGACAGGGGGCCCGCTACGAGCAGTACTTC
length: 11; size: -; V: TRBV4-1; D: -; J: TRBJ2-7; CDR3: CASSQGQLQYF; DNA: TGCGCCAGCAGCCAAGGACAGTTGCAGTACTTC
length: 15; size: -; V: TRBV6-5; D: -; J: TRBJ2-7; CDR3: CASSYSGGGYYEQYF; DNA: TGTGCCAGCAGTTACTCGGGCGGGGGCTACTACGAGCAGTACTTC
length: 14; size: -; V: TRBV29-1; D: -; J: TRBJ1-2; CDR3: CSVDGDEGDYGYTF; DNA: TGCAGCGTCGATGGGGATGAGGGGGACTATGGCTACACCTTC
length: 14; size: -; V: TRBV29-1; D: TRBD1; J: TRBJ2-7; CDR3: CSVSPGTGAYEQYF; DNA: TGCAGCGTAAGCCCCGGGACAGGGGCCTACGAGCAGTACTTC
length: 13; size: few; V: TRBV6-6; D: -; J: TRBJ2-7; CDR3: CASSLGGFYEQYF; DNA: TGTGCCAGCAGCCTTGGGGGGTTCTACGAGCAGTACTTC
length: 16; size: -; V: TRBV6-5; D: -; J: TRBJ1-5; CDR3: CASSFRSGESNQPQHF; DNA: TGTGCCAGCAGTTTTCGTTCTGGAGAAAGCAATCAGCCCCAGCATTTT
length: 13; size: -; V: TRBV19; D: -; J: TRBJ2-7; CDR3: CASSMSPTYEQYF; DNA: TGTGCCAGTAGTATGAGTCCCACCTACGAGCAGTACTTC
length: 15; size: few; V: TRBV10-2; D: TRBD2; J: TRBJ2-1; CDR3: CASSLLAGGYNEQFF; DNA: TGCGCCAGCAGCTTGTTGGCGGGAGGATACAATGAGCAGTTCTTC
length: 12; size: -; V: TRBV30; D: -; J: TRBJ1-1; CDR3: CAWQVPTGQAFF; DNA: TGTGCCTGGCAAGTCCCTACGGGTCAAGCTTTCTTT
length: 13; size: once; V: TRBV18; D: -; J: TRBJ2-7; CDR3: CASSPTVVYEQYF; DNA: TGTGCCAGCTCACCCACGGTAGTCTACGAGCAGTACTTC
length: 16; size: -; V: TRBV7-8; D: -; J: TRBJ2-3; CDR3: CASSLTRLARTDTQYF; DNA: TGTGCCAGCAGCTTAACGAGGCTAGCGAGGACAGATACGCAGTATTTT
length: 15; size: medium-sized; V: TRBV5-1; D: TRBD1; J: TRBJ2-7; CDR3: CASSTGQGFSYEQYF; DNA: TGCGCCAGCAGCACGGGACAGGGCTTCTCCTACGAGCAGTACTTC